What follows are 4 T cell receptor beta chains derived from one specimen sequenced in a study of CD4 T cells in relation to SARS-CoV-2 and coronaviruses. Unexposed donor CD4+ T cells date from 2011-2018, before the COVID-19 pandemic. Produced via immunoSEQ multiplex PCR; TCRdb's table is partial and in-frame only. The table shows approximately 70,000 clones, with 85% to 95% occurring only once. Sequenced sample: naive CD4+ T cells from PBMCs. Sample subset: naive CD4+ T cells isolated by negative enrichment. The receptors were gathered from a human donor in good health.

The genes are TRBV3-1 (or the pseudogene TRBV3-2) and TRBJ1-5; D remains unclear. Trimming stripped 2 bases from V and 4 bases from J, with 3 bases between. The germline V gene has CDR1 LGHDT and CDR2 YNNKEL (reference sequence). The CDR3 is made up of 12 amino acids. The CDR3 protein is CASSQTNQPQHF. The DNA for the CDR3 is TGTGCCAGCAGCCAAACAAATCAGCCCCAGCATTTT.

The chain joins TRBV28 to TRBJ1-5; D not resolved. Trimming shortened V by 2 bases and J by 4 bases, and 3 bases separated the two germline ends. This CDR3 is built from 12 residues. The germline CDR1 and CDR2 sequences are MDHEN and SYDVKM. In DNA form, the CDR3 reads TGTGCCAGCAGTTTACTTAATCAGCCCCAGCATTTT. Encoded protein: CASSLLNQPQHF.

The V call is TRBV5-1, the J call TRBJ1-1; D perhaps matches TRBD1 (6 bases). Germline CDR1 SGHRS, CDR2 YFSETQ. With 6 bases removed from V and 2 bases from J, the gap between germline ends came to 14 bases. The length of the CDR3 is 14 residues. The CDR3, as DNA: TGCGCCAGCACCATGGAGGGGGATAACACTGAAGCTTTCTTT. This encodes CASTMEGDNTEAFF.

In its sample, this clone was seen once. The V call is TRBV5-1, the J call TRBJ2-1, with 10 bases identical to TRBD2. CDR3 length: 15 amino acids. The V gene end was trimmed by 3 bases and the J gene end by 7 bases; junction bases not matched to a gene: 7. Germline V gene sequence: CDR1 SGHRS, CDR2 YFSETQ. The CDR3 spells CASSSGSGGGNEQFF. CDR3 nucleotide sequence: TGCGCCAGCAGCTCGGGAAGCGGGGGGGGTAATGAGCAGTTCTTC.